These 26 T cell receptor beta chains originate from one sample sequenced in a study of T cells in localized non-small cell lung cancer. Libraries were prepared by immunoSEQ multiplex PCR; TCRdb keeps only in-frame clonotypes and omits some of them. The sample lists over 20,000 clones, 80% to 95% seen once, with over 12% in the top ten. The sequences come from peripheral blood, collected before any cancer treatment. These receptors all come from a man between 40 and 75 years old with stage III squamous cell lung carcinoma.

The V call is TRBV7-2, the J call TRBJ2-7; D not certain. The length of the CDR3 is 14 residues. Germline-derived CDR1 and CDR2 are SGHTA and FQGNSA. Trimming shortened V by 4 bases and J by 0 bases, and 10 bases separated the two germline ends. This chain's CDR3 is CASSSPASSYEQYF. In DNA, the CDR3 is TGTGCCAGCAGCTCCCCCGCTAGCTCCTACGAGCAGTACTTC.

The genes are TRBV28 and TRBJ2-7; D may correspond to TRBD1 or TRBD2 (5 bases each). This CDR3 contains 15 residues. Trimming left V 5 bases short and J 3 bases short, with 17 bases between. Germline V CDR1 and CDR2: MDHEN, SYDVKM. The CDR3 loop reads CASSPPPGRYYEQYF. CDR3 sequence (DNA): TGTGCCAGCAGTCCCCCGCCGGGACGCTACTACGAGCAGTACTTC.

V usage is TRBV7-3 and J usage is TRBJ2-1; D gene uncertain. CDR1 and CDR2 from the germline V gene are SGHTA and FQGTGA. V was pared by 1 base and J by 3 bases, with 7 bases between. This CDR3 is built from 14 residues. The CDR3 loop is CASSLNFGYNEQFF. CDR3 sequence (DNA): TGTGCCAGCAGCTTAAATTTCGGCTACAATGAGCAGTTCTTC.

This sequence joins TRBV5-1 and TRBJ2-4; 8 bases are a match to TRBD1. The V gene end was trimmed by 4 bases and the J gene end by 8 bases; junction bases not matched to a gene: 11. There are 15 residues in the CDR3. Germline V gene lookup returns CDR1 SGHRS and CDR2 YFSETQ. DNA of the CDR3: TGCGCCAGCAGCCCTGGACAGGGCCTCTCTCACATTCAGTACTTC. This encodes CASSPGQGLSHIQYF.

The V and J genes are TRBV11-2 and TRBJ2-1; no definite D call. Germline-derived CDR1 and CDR2 are SGHAT and FQNNGV. V lost 1 base, J lost 4 bases, and 8 bases lay in between. CDR3 length: 14 residues. CDR3 region: CASSLAHRYNEQFF. In nucleotides, the CDR3 is TGTGCCAGCAGCTTAGCCCACCGATACAATGAGCAGTTCTTC.

The V call is TRBV4-3, the J call TRBJ1-2; tentative D call: TRBD1 (6 bases). The CDR3 contains 15 residues. Trimming left V 4 bases short and J 5 bases short, with 17 bases between. CDR1 and CDR2 (germline): LGHNA, YSLEER. The chain's CDR3 is CASSRLRGGLYGYTF. The CDR3 bases are TGCGCCAGCAGCCGATTGCGGGGGGGGCTGTATGGCTACACCTTC.

The chain joins TRBV5-1 to TRBJ1-2; the match to TRBD1 covers 7 bases. Germline values: CDR1 SGHRS, CDR2 YFSETQ. The V and J ends lost 4 bases and 3 bases, in that order; junction bases with no gene match: 12. The CDR3 has 16 residues. CDR3 DNA: TGCGCCAGCAGCCTGGACGGTAGGGGGCAGGACTATGGCTACACCTTC. It specifies CASSLDGRGQDYGYTF.

This clone was seen a handful of times. The CDR3 protein is CAWSLWMNTEAFF. CDR3 in DNA: TGTGCCTGGAGTTTGTGGATGAACACTGAAGCTTTCTTT. The chain has TRBV30 and TRBJ1-1; no clear D gene. The germline V gene has CDR1 GTSNPN and CDR2 SVGIG (reference sequence). The CDR3 has 13 amino acids. Trimming left V 2 bases short and J 0 bases short, with 7 bases between.

J is TRBJ1-2 and V is TRBV28, with 8 bases aligning to TRBD1. The V segment lost 4 bases and the J segment 4 bases; nucleotides outside the gene matches: 11. This CDR3 is 16 amino acids long. Germline lookup yields CDR1 MDHEN and CDR2 SYDVKM. CDR3 DNA sequence: TGTGCCAGCAGTTCCCCGACAGGGGTGATGTTCTATGGCTACACCTTC. Translating gives CASSSPTGVMFYGYTF.

The chain joins TRBV27 to TRBJ1-1; D perhaps matches TRBD1 (5 bases). The germline gives CDR1 MNHEY, CDR2 SMNVEV (reference sequence). Trimming took off 1 base at V and 2 bases at J, with 14 bases between the two ends. This CDR3 has 16 amino acids. The CDR3 DNA is TGTGCCAGCAGTTTATGGGCAGGGAGGGGTAACACTGAAGCTTTCTTT. Protein product: CASSLWAGRGNTEAFF.

To note about this clone: One end of the junction is discordant with germline, which a read error may explain. This chain links TRBV15 with TRBJ1-2; 7 bases agree with TRBD1. The CDR3 is made up of 14 amino acids. The germline V gene has CDR1 LNHNV and CDR2 YYDKDF (reference sequence). The CDR3 protein is CVTSGVQGIYGYTF. The CDR3 DNA is TGTGTCACCAGCGGAGTACAGGGGATCTATGGCTACACCTTC.

This clone appeared once. The rearrangement uses TRBV7-8 and TRBJ1-6; unclear D gene. This CDR3 region has 13 residues. Germline loops: CDR1 SGHVS, CDR2 FQNEAQ. V shed 1 base and J shed 9 bases, with 7 bases lying between them. Here the CDR3 reads CASSLVSGSPLHF. Written as DNA, the CDR3 is TGTGCCAGCAGCTTAGTATCAGGTTCACCCCTCCACTTT.

The CDR3 loop is CASSQATGAVYEQYF. CDR3 sequence (DNA): TGTGCCAGCAGCCAGGCCACAGGGGCCGTCTACGAGCAGTACTTC. V usage is TRBV6-6 and J usage is TRBJ2-7; 7 bases map to TRBD1. V dropped 6 bases and J dropped 3; count of bases not matched to a gene: 11. This CDR3 region has 15 residues. Germline V gives CDR1 MNHNY, CDR2 SVGAGI (reference sequence).

The V and J genes are TRBV5-4 and TRBJ2-1, with D possibly being TRBD2 (5 bases). The CDR3 is 12 residues long. The V end was cut by 3 bases, the J end by 9 bases, with 10 bases between. Per the germline V gene, CDR1 is SGHNT and CDR2 is YYREEE (reference sequence). The CDR3 DNA follows: TGTGCCAGCAGCTCGAGGGAGAGTGAGCAGTTCTTC. Its translation: CASSSRESEQFF.

The DNA of the CDR3 is TGTGCCAGTCGAACCGGACAGAGTAATGAAAAACTGTTTTTT. Residues: CASRTGQSNEKLFF. The V gene is TRBV19, the J gene TRBJ1-4, with D possibly TRBD1 on 6 matching bases. This CDR3 spans 14 amino acids. V was trimmed by 8 bases and J by 4 bases, leaving 14 bases between them. Germline CDR1 LNHDA, CDR2 SQIVND (reference sequence). The entire variable domain, with the rest obtained from reference TRBV19 and TRBJ1-4, is as follows: DGGITQSPKYLFRKEGQNVTLSCEQNLNHDAMYWYRQDPGQGLRLIYYSQIVNDFQKGDIAEGYSVSREKKESFPLTVTSAQKNPTAFYLCASRTGQSNEKLFFGSGTQLSVL.

This chain joins TRBV5-4 and TRBJ1-6, with TRBD1 matching 9 bases. The CDR3 contains 16 residues. Germline assignment: CDR1 SGHNT and CDR2 YYREEE (reference sequence). V was clipped by 5 bases and J by 6 bases; unmatched bases: 9. The CDR3 loop is CASSLTGGGFNSPLHF. The DNA for the CDR3 is TGTGCCAGCAGTTTGACAGGGGGTGGGTTTAATTCACCCCTCCACTTT.

V usage is TRBV19 and J usage is TRBJ2-3, with no clear D. CDR1 is LNHDA, CDR2 SQIVND, per germline (reference sequence). V dropped 7 bases and J dropped 2 bases, with 13 bases sitting between them. The CDR3 has 14 amino acids. CDR3 coding DNA: TGTGCCAGTACCCCGGGCGGAGCCACAGATACGCAGTATTTT. Translating gives CASTPGGATDTQYF. Looking up the rest from reference TRBV19 and TRBJ2-3 gives the full variable domain: DGGITQSPKYLFRKEGQNVTLSCEQNLNHDAMYWYRQDPGQGLRLIYYSQIVNDFQKGDIAEGYSVSREKKESFPLTVTSAQKNPTAFYLCASTPGGATDTQYFGPGTRLTVL.

The V call is TRBV7-2, the J call TRBJ1-2; D call uncertain. The V gene's germline CDR1 is SGHTA and CDR2 FQGNSA. Trimming left V 1 base short and J 2 bases short, with 11 bases between. The CDR3 sequence is 15 residues long. CDR3 coding DNA: TGTGCCAGCAGCTTAGGTCTAAACAGAAACTATGGCTACACCTTC. It yields the protein CASSLGLNRNYGYTF.

The chain carries TRBV19 and TRBJ1-5; D is ambiguous. Germline V gene sequence: CDR1 LNHDA, CDR2 SQIVND (reference sequence). CDR3 length equals 15 residues. Deletions cut 5 bases from V and 0 bases from J, with 11 bases between. The CDR3 DNA sequence: TGTGCCAGTAGTTTCCTGGGCCTTAGCAATCAGCCCCAGCATTTT. Translating it yields CASSFLGLSNQPQHF.

The chain joins TRBV4-3 to TRBJ2-7; D is uncertain. The germline CDR1 and CDR2 sequences are LGHNA and YSLEER. V was clipped by 0 bases and J by 5 bases, with 14 bases between them. The CDR3 contains 15 residues. The CDR3, as DNA: TGCGCCAGCAGCCAAGACTGGAGAAAGACGAACGAGCAGTACTTC. Protein product: CASSQDWRKTNEQYF.

This chain uses TRBV2 with TRBJ2-7, with unresolved D. Trimming took 2 bases from V and 4 from J, leaving 12 bases between them. Germline assignment: CDR1 SNHLY and CDR2 FYNNEI. The CDR3 runs to 14 residues. CDR3 bases: TGTGCCAGCAGTGAAAATTGGGCGGAGTACGAGCAGTACTTC. This gives the protein CASSENWAEYEQYF.

This clone was recorded once. This sequence joins TRBV19 and TRBJ2-3; possibly TRBD1 for D (7 bases). The CDR3 consists of 15 residues. The V gene lost 2 bases and the J gene lost 4 bases, with 13 bases spanning the gap. The germline CDR1 and CDR2 sequences are LNHDA and SQIVND (reference sequence). CDR3 region: CASSIRAGGSDTQYF. DNA for the CDR3: TGTGCCAGTAGTATAAGGGCAGGGGGGTCAGATACGCAGTATTTT.

The chain is built from TRBV28 and TRBJ2-5; no definite D call. The CDR3 has 14 amino acids. The germline V gene encodes CDR1 MDHEN and CDR2 SYDVKM. V lost 10 bases to trimming and J lost 7 bases, with 22 bases between them. The CDR3 sequence: CATAPATPPGTQYF. The CDR3 DNA is TGTGCCACTGCACCCGCGACTCCCCCTGGGACCCAGTACTTC.

The V gene is TRBV19, the J gene TRBJ1-2, with TRBD1 matching over 9 bases. There are 18 residues in the CDR3. After removal of 4 bases from V and 8 bases from J, the junction contained 20 bases not matched to a gene. Germline CDR1 LNHDA, CDR2 SQIVND (reference sequence). The CDR3 DNA reads as TGTGCCAGTAGTAAGGTCAAGGGGCCGACAGGGGGAAGGATCGGCTACACCTTC. Translated, it gives CASSKVKGPTGGRIGYTF. The complete variable domain, with remaining parts taken from reference TRBV19 and TRBJ1-2, reads DGGITQSPKYLFRKEGQNVTLSCEQNLNHDAMYWYRQDPGQGLRLIYYSQIVNDFQKGDIAEGYSVSREKKESFPLTVTSAQKNPTAFYLCASSKVKGPTGGRIGYTFGSGTRLTVV.

This clone appeared once. This chain uses TRBV7-2 with TRBJ2-1; 11 bases fit TRBD2. The junction had 9 bases not matched to a gene; V was cut back by 2 bases and J by 9 bases. In germline, CDR1 is SGHTA, CDR2 FQGNSA. The CDR3 has 16 residues. CDR3 nucleotides: TGTGCCAGCAGCTTATATACTAGCGGGGGCATAAGTGAGCAGTTCTTC. Protein: CASSLYTSGGISEQFF.

The CDR3 sequence is CASSLVTQQETQYF. CDR3 in DNA: TGTGCCAGCAGCTTGGTTACGCAACAAGAGACCCAGTACTTC. V and J are TRBV5-6 and TRBJ2-5, with no clear D. The V end lost 0 bases, the J end lost 2 bases, and 8 bases lay between the germline ends. The CDR3 sequence is 14 residues long. In germline, CDR1 is SGHDT, CDR2 YYEEEE.